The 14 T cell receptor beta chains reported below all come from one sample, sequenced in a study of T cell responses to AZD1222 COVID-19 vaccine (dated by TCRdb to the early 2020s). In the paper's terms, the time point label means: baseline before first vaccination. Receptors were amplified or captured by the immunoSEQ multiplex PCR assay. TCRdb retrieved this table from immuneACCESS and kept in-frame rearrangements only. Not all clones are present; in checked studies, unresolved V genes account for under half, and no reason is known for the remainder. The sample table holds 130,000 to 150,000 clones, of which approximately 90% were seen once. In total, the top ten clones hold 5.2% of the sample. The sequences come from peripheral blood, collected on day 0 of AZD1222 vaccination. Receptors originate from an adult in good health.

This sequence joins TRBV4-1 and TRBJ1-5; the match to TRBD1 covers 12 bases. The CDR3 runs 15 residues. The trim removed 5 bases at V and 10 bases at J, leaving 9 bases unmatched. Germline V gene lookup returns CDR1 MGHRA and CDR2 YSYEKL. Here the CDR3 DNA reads TGCGCCAGCAGCACACCCGGGACAGGGGGCCTTCCCCAGCATTTT. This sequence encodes CASSTPGTGGLPQHF.

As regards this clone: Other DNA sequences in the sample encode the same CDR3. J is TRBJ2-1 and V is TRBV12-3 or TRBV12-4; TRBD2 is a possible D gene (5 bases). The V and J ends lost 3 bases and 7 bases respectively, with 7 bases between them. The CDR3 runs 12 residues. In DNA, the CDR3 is TGTGCCAGCAGTTTTGGAGGAAATGAGCAGTTCTTC. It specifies CASSFGGNEQFF.

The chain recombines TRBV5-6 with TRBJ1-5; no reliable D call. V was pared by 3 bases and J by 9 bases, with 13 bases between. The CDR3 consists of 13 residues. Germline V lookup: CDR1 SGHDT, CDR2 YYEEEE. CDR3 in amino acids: CASSSREGRPQHF. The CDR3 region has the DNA TGTGCCAGCAGCTCGAGGGAAGGACGGCCCCAGCATTTT. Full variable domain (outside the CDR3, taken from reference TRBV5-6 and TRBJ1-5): DAGVTQSPTHLIKTRGQQVTLRCSPKSGHDTVSWYQQALGQGPQFIFQYYEEEERQRGNFPDRFSGHQFPNYSSELNVNALLLGDSALYLCASSSREGRPQHFGDGTRLSIL.

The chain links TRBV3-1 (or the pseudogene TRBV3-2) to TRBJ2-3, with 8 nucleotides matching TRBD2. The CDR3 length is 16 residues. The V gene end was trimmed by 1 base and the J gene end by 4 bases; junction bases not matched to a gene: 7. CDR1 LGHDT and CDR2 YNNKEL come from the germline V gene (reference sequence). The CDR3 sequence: CASSQAKRELADTQYF. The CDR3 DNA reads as TGTGCCAGCAGCCAAGCGAAGCGGGAGCTTGCAGATACGCAGTATTTT.

CDR3 in amino acids: CASSRGAQETQYF. The CDR3 coding sequence is TGTGCCAGCAGCCGGGGGGCGCAAGAGACCCAGTACTTC. The chain uses TRBV2 and TRBJ2-5; D possibly corresponds to TRBD2 (7 bases). Germline values: CDR1 SNHLY, CDR2 FYNNEI. Trimming cost V 6 bases and J 2 bases, with 10 bases left between them. This CDR3 region has 13 residues.

CDR3 nucleotides: TGTGCCAGCAGCCCACGAGCTGAAAAACTGTTTTTT. Amino acids: CASSPRAEKLFF. J is TRBJ1-4 and V is TRBV3-1 (or the pseudogene TRBV3-2); no clear D gene. Trimming stripped 4 bases from V and 7 bases from J, with 7 bases between. The length of the CDR3 is 12 residues. Germline V gene lookup returns CDR1 LGHDT and CDR2 YNNKEL (reference sequence).

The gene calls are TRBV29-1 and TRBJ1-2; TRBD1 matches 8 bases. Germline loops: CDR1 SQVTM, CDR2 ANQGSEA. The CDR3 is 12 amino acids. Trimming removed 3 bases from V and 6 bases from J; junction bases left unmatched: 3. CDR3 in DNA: TGCAGCGTTGAGGGACAGGCGGATGGCTACACCTTC. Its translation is CSVEGQADGYTF.

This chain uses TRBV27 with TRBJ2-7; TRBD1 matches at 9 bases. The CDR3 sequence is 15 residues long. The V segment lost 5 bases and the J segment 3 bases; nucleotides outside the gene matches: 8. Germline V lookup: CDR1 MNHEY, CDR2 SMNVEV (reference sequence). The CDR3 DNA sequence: TGTGCCAGCAGTGTACCGGGACAGGGTCTCTACGAGCAGTACTTC. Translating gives CASSVPGQGLYEQYF.

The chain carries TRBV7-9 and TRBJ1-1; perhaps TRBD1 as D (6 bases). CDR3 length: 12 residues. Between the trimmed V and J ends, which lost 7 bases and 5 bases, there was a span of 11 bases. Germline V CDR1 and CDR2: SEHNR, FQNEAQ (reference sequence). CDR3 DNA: TGTGCCAGCACCCCTACAGGGACTGAAGCTTTCTTT. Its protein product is CASTPTGTEAFF.

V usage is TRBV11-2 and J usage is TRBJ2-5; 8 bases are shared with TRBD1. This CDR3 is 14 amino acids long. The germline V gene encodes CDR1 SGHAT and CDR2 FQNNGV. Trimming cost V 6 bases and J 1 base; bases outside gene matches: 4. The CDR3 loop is CASRNTGGQETQYF. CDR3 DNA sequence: TGTGCCAGCAGAAACACAGGGGGCCAAGAGACCCAGTACTTC. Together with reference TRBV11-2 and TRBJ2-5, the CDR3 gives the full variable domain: EAGVAQSPRYKIIEKRQSVAFWCNPISGHATLYWYQQILGQGPKLLIQFQNNGVVDDSQLPKDRFSAERLKGVDSTLKIQPAKLEDSAVYLCASRNTGGQETQYFGPGTRLLVL.

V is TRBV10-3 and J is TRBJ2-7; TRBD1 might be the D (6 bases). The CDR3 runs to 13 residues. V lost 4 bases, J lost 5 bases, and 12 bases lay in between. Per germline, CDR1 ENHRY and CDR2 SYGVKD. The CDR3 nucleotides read TGTGCCATCAGTGGAACAGGGTGGGACGAGCAGTACTTC. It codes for CAISGTGWDEQYF.

CDR3 in DNA: TGTGCCAGCAGCTTGGAACCCCTTACTAGCGGGATTACCTACGAGCAGTACTTC. This translates into CASSLEPLTSGITYEQYF. The V gene is TRBV5-4, the J gene TRBJ2-7; 10 positions agree with TRBD2. The germline V gene encodes CDR1 SGHNT and CDR2 YYREEE (reference sequence). Trimming cost V 0 bases and J 2 bases; bases outside gene matches: 11. The CDR3 consists of 18 residues.

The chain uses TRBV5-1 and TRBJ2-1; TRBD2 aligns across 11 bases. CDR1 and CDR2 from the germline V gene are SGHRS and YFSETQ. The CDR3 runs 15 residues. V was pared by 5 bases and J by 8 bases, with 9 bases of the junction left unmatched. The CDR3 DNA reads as TGCGCCAGCAGATCAGCGACTAGCGGGGCCGATGAGCAGTTCTTC. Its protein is CASRSATSGADEQFF.

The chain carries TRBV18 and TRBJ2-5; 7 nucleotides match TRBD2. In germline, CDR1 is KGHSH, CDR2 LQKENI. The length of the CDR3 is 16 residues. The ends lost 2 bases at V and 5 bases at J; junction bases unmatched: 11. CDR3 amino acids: CASSPAPSGPGETQYF. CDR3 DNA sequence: TGTGCCAGCTCACCAGCTCCTAGCGGCCCAGGGGAGACCCAGTACTTC.